What follows are 23 T cell receptor beta chains derived from one specimen sequenced in a study of blood T cells in healthy people across ages. Primed by a sample-barcoded 5' primer and a J-beta primer mix, a second PCR proceeded for about 7 to 12 cycles. TCRdb independently ran MiXCR on the 5' RACE reads; one entry per CDR3 protein. The sample holds hundreds of thousands of distinct CDR3 sequences; roughly a quarter are singletons and the top ten take approximately 3.3%. This sample also belongs to another study, concerning T cells of mothers and their children.

Sequenced material: blood. Receptors originate from a boy aged 2 to 10 in good health.

This clonotype was seen a few times. DNA of the CDR3: TGCAGTGCTAGAGGACAGAGCTACCAAGAGACCCAGTACTTC. It codes for CSARGQSYQETQYF. The rearrangement joins TRBV20-1 to TRBJ2-5, with D perhaps TRBD1 (5 bases). CDR1 and CDR2 from the germline V gene are DFQATT and SNEGSKA (reference sequence). The CDR3 length is 14 residues. Trimming cost V 1 base and J 0 bases, with 9 bases left between them.

This clonotype was seen a handful of times. J is TRBJ2-5 and V is TRBV18; 10 bases line up with TRBD2. Germline V gene sequence: CDR1 KGHSH, CDR2 LQKENI. After removal of 2 bases from V and 5 bases from J, the junction contained 2 bases not matched to a gene. The CDR3 is 14 residues long. CDR3 amino acids: CASSPETSGETQYF. The CDR3 DNA sequence: TGTGCCAGCTCACCAGAGACTAGCGGGGAGACCCAGTACTTC.

This CDR3 reads CATSRGGVQETQYF. Here the CDR3 DNA reads TGTGCCACCAGCAGGGGTGGGGTACAAGAGACCCAGTACTTC. V gene TRBV15 combines with J gene TRBJ2-5; D remains unclear. CDR1 is LNHNV and CDR2 is YYDKDF in the germline V gene (reference sequence). V was shortened by 3 bases and J by 2 bases, with 10 bases between the two germline ends. CDR3 size: 14 residues.

This clonotype is a singleton in its sample. The CDR3 region is CASSPGGTMGTEQFF. The CDR3 DNA follows: TGTGCCAGCTCACCGGGCGGTACCATGGGGACTGAGCAGTTCTTC. The chain couples TRBV18 to TRBJ2-1; D is perhaps TRBD1 or TRBD2 (5 bases each). Germline CDR1 is KGHSH and CDR2 is LQKENI. Deletions cut 3 bases from V and 9 bases from J, with 18 bases between. This CDR3 region has 15 residues.

The chain employs TRBV11-2 and TRBJ1-1; 7 bases align to TRBD1. Per the germline V gene, CDR1 is SGHAT and CDR2 is FQNNGV. The CDR3 has 17 residues. The junction had 8 bases not matched to a gene; V was cut back by 0 bases and J by 1 base. The CDR3 coding sequence is TGTGCCAGCAGCTTAGAGGGCGTCCGGGACAGGAACACTGAAGCTTTCTTT. It yields the protein CASSLEGVRDRNTEAFF.

Concerning this clonotype itself: The CDR3 does not close with the conserved phenylalanine or tryptophan, likely indicating a read error. The chain couples TRBV6-2 or TRBV6-3 to TRBJ2-1; 11 positions match TRBD1. The J call is in doubt because the DNA end fits TRBJ2-5 better. Per germline, CDR1 MNHEY and CDR2 SVGEGT. The CDR3 runs 16 residues. CDR3 loop: CASSYSRDRGFQTQYS. The CDR3 nucleotides are TGTGCCAGCAGTTACAGCCGGGACAGGGGGTTTCAGACCCAGTACTCC.

This clonotype appeared a few times. The J gene is TRBJ2-7, the V gene TRBV2; no clear D. The CDR3 is made up of 13 amino acids. Deletions cut 3 bases from V and 2 bases from J, with 8 bases between. Looked up from germline, CDR1 is SNHLY and CDR2 is FYNNEI. The CDR3 sequence: CASSDFLAYEQYF. CDR3 sequence (DNA): TGTGCCAGCAGTGATTTCCTTGCCTACGAGCAGTACTTC.

The chain couples TRBV9 to TRBJ1-1; D perhaps matches TRBD1 (6 bases). This CDR3 region has 13 residues. Germline V gives CDR1 SGDLS, CDR2 YYNGEE. The V and J ends lost 0 bases and 6 bases respectively, with 9 bases between them. The CDR3 loop is CASSVGGAPEAFF. As DNA, the CDR3 is TGTGCCAGCAGCGTAGGGGGGGCTCCTGAAGCTTTCTTT.

As DNA, the CDR3 is TGCAGTGCTAGGGCAGCAGCTGGGGCCAACGTCCTGACTTTC. Translation: CSARAAAGANVLTF. The chain is built from TRBV20-1 and TRBJ2-6; D unresolved. This CDR3 contains 14 residues. Trimming removed 3 bases from V and 2 bases from J, with 8 bases in between. Per germline, CDR1 DFQATT and CDR2 SNEGSKA (reference sequence).

This clonotype was detected only a few times. This rearrangement joins TRBV10-3 to TRBJ2-5; D might be TRBD2 (6 bases). V was pared by 10 bases and J by 5 bases, with 11 bases between. The CDR3 consists of 11 residues. The germline V gene encodes CDR1 ENHRY and CDR2 SYGVKD. The CDR3 is CATGGGETQYF. CDR3 nucleotides: TGTGCCACCGGGGGTGGGGAGACCCAGTACTTC.

Only a few counts were recorded for this clonotype. The chain has TRBV15 and TRBJ2-2; D gene ambiguous. The CDR3 length is 14 residues. Trimming cost V 0 bases and J 5 bases, with 7 bases left between them. Per the germline V gene, CDR1 is LNHNV and CDR2 is YYDKDF (reference sequence). CDR3 residues: CATSREKWTGELFF. The CDR3 region has the DNA TGTGCCACCAGCAGAGAGAAGTGGACCGGGGAGCTGTTTTTT.

Here the CDR3 reads CASSLPGQGVRDEKLFF. In nucleotides, the CDR3 is TGTGCCAGCAGCCTACCGGGACAGGGGGTCCGGGATGAAAAACTGTTTTTT. This chain connects TRBV28 to TRBJ1-4; TRBD1 matches at 11 bases. Germline V gene sequence: CDR1 MDHEN, CDR2 SYDVKM. The CDR3 has 17 residues. J lost 6 bases, V lost 6 bases, and 12 bases had no gene match.

This rearrangement joins TRBV29-1 to TRBJ2-7; 7 bases are a match to TRBD1. The CDR3 is made up of 16 amino acids. The germline gives CDR1 SQVTM, CDR2 ANQGSEA. Unmatched junction bases numbered 14, after V lost 3 bases and J lost 3 bases. CDR3 sequence (DNA): TGCAGCGTTGAGGGAATAAGACAGGGAGACAGCTACGAGCAGTACTTC. Translation gives CSVEGIRQGDSYEQYF.

This clonotype came up many times. The chain couples TRBV5-1 to TRBJ1-2, with D possibly matching TRBD1 (5 bases). This CDR3 has 13 residues. Germline V gives CDR1 SGHRS, CDR2 YFSETQ. V was trimmed by 4 bases and J by 4 bases, leaving 11 bases between them. In nucleotides, the CDR3 is TGCGCCAGCAGCATTGGGGCAGCCTATGGCTACACCTTC. It yields the protein CASSIGAAYGYTF.

The chain joins TRBV6-2 or TRBV6-3 to TRBJ2-1; D might be TRBD2 (5 bases). V lost 6 bases and J 7 bases, leaving 10 bases between the germline ends. This CDR3 comprises 12 residues. Germline CDR1 MNHEY, CDR2 SVGEGT. Here the CDR3 reads CASSDRRNEQFF. DNA for the CDR3: TGTGCCAGCAGCGACCGGAGGAATGAGCAGTTCTTC.

This clonotype occurred a few times. The CDR3 here is CASSYSGWGVPHAGELFF. The CDR3 DNA is TGTGCCAGCAGTTACTCGGGTTGGGGGGTCCCTCACGCCGGGGAGCTGTTTTTT. The genes are TRBV6-2 or TRBV6-3 and TRBJ2-2, with D perhaps TRBD2 (6 bases). Germline CDR1 and CDR2: MNHEY and SVGEGT. Trimming removed 0 bases at V and 6 bases at J, with 20 bases between. The CDR3 runs to 18 residues.

There are a few counts of this clonotype. This chain uses TRBV18 with TRBJ2-4, with D perhaps TRBD1 or TRBD2 (5 bases each). CDR1 is KGHSH, CDR2 LQKENI, per germline. The length of the CDR3 is 13 residues. V shed 1 base and J shed 14 bases, with 15 bases lying between them. CDR3 in amino acids: CASSPRLQEVKYF. The DNA of the CDR3 is TGTGCCAGCTCACCACGGCTACAGGAGGTGAAGTACTTC.

This clonotype turned up a few times. The chain couples TRBV20-1 to TRBJ2-3; 15 bases align to TRBD2. The CDR3 length is 15 residues. V dropped 1 base and J dropped 8; count of bases not matched to a gene: 4. CDR1 is DFQATT, CDR2 SNEGSKA, per germline (reference sequence). CDR3 sequence: CSARGTSGGAGTQYF. The DNA of the CDR3 is TGCAGTGCTAGAGGGACTAGCGGGGGGGCAGGTACGCAGTATTTT.

The chain combines TRBV12-3 or TRBV12-4 with TRBJ2-1, with TRBD1 matching 7 bases. The CDR3 is 13 residues long. V shed 6 bases, J shed 7 bases, and the junction held 6 bases outside the gene matches. CDR3: CASSTQGDNEQFF. The CDR3 region has the DNA TGTGCCAGCAGCACTCAGGGGGATAATGAGCAGTTCTTC.

The rearrangement links TRBV19 to TRBJ2-1; 10 nucleotides align to TRBD2. The CDR3 covers 14 residues. Germline V CDR1 and CDR2: LNHDA, SQIVND (reference sequence). V dropped 5 bases and J dropped 5; count of bases not matched to a gene: 3. DNA of the CDR3: TGTGCCAGTAGTCGAGCGGGAGGGGACAATGAGCAGTTCTTC. This codes for CASSRAGGDNEQFF.

In this sample, this clonotype turned up a few times. This sequence joins TRBV7-8 and TRBJ1-1; the D gene is possibly TRBD1 (5 bases). Trimming removed 4 bases at V and 8 bases at J, with 14 bases between. Germline-derived CDR1 and CDR2 are SGHVS and FQNEAQ. The CDR3 has 13 residues. The CDR3 is CASSSPRDSEAFF. CDR3 bases: TGTGCCAGCAGCTCCCCTAGAGACAGCGAAGCTTTCTTT.

This clonotype was counted a few times. The chain couples TRBV6-2 or TRBV6-3 to TRBJ1-4; D gene unclear. CDR3 size: 14 residues. The V gene lost 8 bases and the J gene lost 0 bases, with 10 bases spanning the gap. Per germline, CDR1 MNHEY and CDR2 SVGEGT. The CDR3 here is CASASSATNEKLFF. The CDR3 bases are TGTGCCAGCGCTAGCTCTGCAACTAATGAAAAACTGTTTTTT.

This chain uses TRBV5-1 with TRBJ2-7; D may be TRBD2 (7 bases). The CDR3 is 15 amino acids. The germline V and J ends were trimmed by 1 base and 0 bases, with 11 bases remaining between them. CDR1 and CDR2 from the germline V gene are SGHRS and YFSETQ. Written as DNA, the CDR3 is TGCGCCAGCAGCTTGAAGGGGGGGAGCTCCTACGAGCAGTACTTC. It encodes CASSLKGGSSYEQYF.